Shown below are 3 T cell receptor beta chains from a single sample sequenced in a study of cytomegalovirus exposure and HLA in healthy donors. A multiplex PCR was run with 60 Vbeta primers and 13 Jbeta primers. Assay used: immunoSEQ multiplex PCR; TCRdb lists only in-frame clones, some missing. Found here are approximately 100,000 clones, around 81% of them singletons; the top ten hold about 2%. Source material: PBMCs. All receptors derive from a woman between 25 and 40 years old in good health and CMV-seronegative.

This clone was seen more than once but under ten times. J is TRBJ1-2 and V is TRBV6-5, with 9 bases matching TRBD1. The V and J ends lost 6 bases and 3 bases, in that order; junction bases with no gene match: 5. The CDR3 loop spans 14 amino acids. Germline loops: CDR1 MNHEY, CDR2 SVGAGI. CDR3 amino acids: CASSPTGGYYGYTF. The CDR3 DNA is TGTGCCAGCAGCCCAACAGGGGGCTACTATGGCTACACCTTC.

The J gene is TRBJ1-2, the V gene TRBV10-3, with unresolved D. V lost 1 base, J lost 3 bases, and 6 bases lay in between. Germline values: CDR1 ENHRY, CDR2 SYGVKD. The CDR3 totals 13 residues. The CDR3 here is CAISELGDYGYTF. The CDR3 bases are TGTGCCATCAGTGAGTTAGGAGACTATGGCTACACCTTC.

J is TRBJ1-1 and V is TRBV29-1; the match to TRBD1 covers 11 bases. The CDR3 spans 13 residues. Germline V CDR1 and CDR2: SQVTM, ANQGSEA. Trimming at V came to 5 bases and at J to 7 bases, leaving 6 bases not matched to a gene. The CDR3 loop reads CSVHSGTGGEAFF. CDR3 DNA: TGCAGCGTTCACTCCGGGACAGGGGGTGAAGCTTTCTTT.